Given below is one T cell receptor beta chain in context. Antigen unknown. These data come from a study of T cell repertoires in aging, cancer and after chemotherapy. Study as a whole: The full dataset contained around 10 million TCR reads.

A mixed TRB-A/B primer pool amplified rearranged TRB by multiplex touch-down PCR. MiXCR was run by TCRdb on the multiplex PCR reads, yielding one entry per CDR3 protein. The profile covers roughly 6,000 distinct CDR3 sequences, with 20% to 25% appearing a single time and around 2.6% taken by the ten largest. Points from the study as a whole: Median generation probability rose over the chemotherapy interval in each cancer cohort, suggesting rebound thymic output.

With 4 bases clipped from V and 6 bases from J, the junction kept 11 bases outside the gene matches. The CDR3 has 15 amino acids. In germline, CDR1 is SGHNT, CDR2 YYREEE (reference sequence). TCR beta rearrangements were amplified from peripheral blood genomic DNA. The V and J genes are TRBV5-4 and TRBJ1-2, with 8 bases fitting TRBD1. The sequenced material came from blood. The clonotype was recovered from a human donor with a blood cancer. The CDR3 DNA reads TGTGCCAGCAGCGGCTCAGGGGGCGATTGGGATGGCTACACCTTC. It specifies CASSGSGGDWDGYTF. Based on the CDR3 plus reference TRBV5-4 and TRBJ1-2, the full variable domain is ETGVTQSPTHLIKTRGQQVTLRCSSQSGHNTVSWYQQALGQGPQFIFQYYREEENGRGNFPPRFSGLQFPNYSSELNVNALELDDSALYLCASSGSGGDWDGYTFGSGTRLTVV.